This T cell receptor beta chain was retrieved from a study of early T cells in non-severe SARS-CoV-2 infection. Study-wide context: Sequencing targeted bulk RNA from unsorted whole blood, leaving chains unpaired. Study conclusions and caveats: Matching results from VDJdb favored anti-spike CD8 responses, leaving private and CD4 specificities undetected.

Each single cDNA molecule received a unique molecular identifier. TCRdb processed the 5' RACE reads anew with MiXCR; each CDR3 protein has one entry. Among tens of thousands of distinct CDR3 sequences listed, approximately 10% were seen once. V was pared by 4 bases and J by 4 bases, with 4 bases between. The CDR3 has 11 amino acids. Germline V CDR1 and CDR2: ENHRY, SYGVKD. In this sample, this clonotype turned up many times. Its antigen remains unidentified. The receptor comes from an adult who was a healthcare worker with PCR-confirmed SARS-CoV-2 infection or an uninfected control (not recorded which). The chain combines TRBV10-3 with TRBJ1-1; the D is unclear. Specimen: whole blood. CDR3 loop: CAISVGTEAFF. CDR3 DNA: TGTGCCATCAGTGTAGGCACTGAAGCTTTCTTT.